These T cell receptor beta chains were read from a single sample in a study of identical twins. From the 5' RACE reads, TCRdb called clonotypes with MiXCR, one entry per CDR3 protein. There are 1.5 million to 2 million distinct CDR3 sequences in the sample; about 32% occur only once, and about 0.3% lies in the top ten. Sequencing was carried out using cord blood. The receptor source for this set is a newborn girl in good health. CDR3s include the opening cysteine and the closing phenylalanine or tryptophan. The D gene is left open where the match is weak. Size is omitted from some rows. Given values are once, few, many or a class for expanded clones.

j_call	d_call	v_call	clone_size	cdr3_nt	cdr3_aa
TRBJ2-7	-	TRBV4-1	-	TGCGCCAGCAGCCAGCTACTGAGTGGCTACGAGCAGTACTTC	CASSQLLSGYEQYF
TRBJ2-1	TRBD2	TRBV11-2	few	TGTGCCAGCAGCCGGACTAGCGGGGGGGTGAATGAGCAGTTCTTC	CASSRTSGGVNEQFF
TRBJ2-1	-	TRBV12-3/TRBV12-4	few	TGTGCCAGCACCCCGTTTTTGGTTAGCGGCTCCTACAATGAGCAGTTCTTC	CASTPFLVSGSYNEQFF
TRBJ1-1	-	TRBV21-1	few	TGTGCCAGCAGCAAGTTACAGATGAACACTGAAGCTTTCTTT	CASSKLQMNTEAFF
TRBJ2-5	-	TRBV5-1	-	TGCGCCAGCAGCCCCGAAGGGTATCAAGAGACCCAGTACTTC	CASSPEGYQETQYF
TRBJ2-7	-	TRBV5-6	-	TGTGCCAGCAGCCGGGGACCTCCGAGCTCCTACGAGCAGTACTTC	CASSRGPPSSYEQYF
TRBJ2-1	-	TRBV7-9	-	TGTGCCAGCAGCTTTTACTCCAATGAGCAGTTCTTC	CASSFYSNEQFF
TRBJ2-2	-	TRBV28	-	TGTGCCAGCAGTTTCCCGGTGGCGTCGTACACCGGGGAGCTGTTTTTT	CASSFPVASYTGELFF
TRBJ2-2	TRBD2	TRBV20-1	-	TGCAGTGCTAGAGGTGTCGGACTAGCGGGGCCCAACTGGGGCGGGGAGCTGTTTTTT	CSARGVGLAGPNWGGELFF
TRBJ2-3	TRBD2	TRBV12-3/TRBV12-4	-	TGTGCCAGCAGACGGAGGGTCAGTCTAGCGGGGGGCCCTAGCACAGATACGCAGTATTTT	CASRRRVSLAGGPSTDTQYF
TRBJ1-3	-	TRBV29-1	once	TGCAGGGAGAGTCCCTCTGGAAACACCATATATTTT	CRESPSGNTIYF
TRBJ2-3	TRBD2	TRBV6-5	-	TGTGCCAGCAGTTACCCCAGGGACTCTCCCGGGGGGACAGATACGCAGTATTTT	CASSYPRDSPGGTDTQYF
TRBJ2-7	-	TRBV4-2	few	TGTGCCAGCAGCCAAGAACGGGGTCGGGGTTGGCAGGATTCCTACGAGCAGTACTTC	CASSQERGRGWQDSYEQYF
TRBJ2-7	-	TRBV7-2	-	TGTGCCAGCAGCTTAGTAGGGGCTTTTGGGGGGCGCTCCTACGAGCAGTACTTC	CASSLVGAFGGRSYEQYF
TRBJ2-3	-	TRBV7-2	-	TGTGCCAGCAGCTTAATGGCGACCACTAGCACAGATACGCAGTATTTT	CASSLMATTSTDTQYF
TRBJ2-7	-	TRBV20-1	-	TGCAGTGCTAGTATGGGGGCCGGCTCCTACGAGCAGTACTTC	CSASMGAGSYEQYF
TRBJ1-2	TRBD1	TRBV18	few	TGTGCCAGCTCACCCGACAGGGAACGGTACTATGGCTACACCTTC	CASSPDRERYYGYTF
TRBJ2-4	TRBD1	TRBV24-1	few	TGTGCCACCAGTGCCGGGACAGGTAGGGGAAACATTCAGTACTTC	CATSAGTGRGNIQYF
TRBJ2-3	TRBD2	TRBV12-5	-	TGTGCTAGTGGTTATTCCCCCCTATCAGGCGGGAGGGCCGCAGATACGCAGTATTTT	CASGYSPLSGGRAADTQYF
TRBJ2-7	-	TRBV24-1	-	TGTGCCACCACCCAGGGAGGATACGAGCAGTACTTC	CATTQGGYEQYF
TRBJ2-3	TRBD2	TRBV9	-	TGTGCCAGCAGCGTAGGGAGACTAGCGGGGCGCACAGATACGCAGTATTTT	CASSVGRLAGRTDTQYF
TRBJ2-5	-	TRBV20-1	few	TGCAGTGCTAGAGCTTTAAAGGGGGAGACCCAGTACTTC	CSARALKGETQYF
TRBJ2-1	TRBD2	TRBV14	many	TGTGCCAGCAGCCAAACTAGCGGGGGCAATGAGCAGTTCTTC	CASSQTSGGNEQFF